This T cell receptor (beta chain) was obtained from a study of blood T cell repertoires in COVID-19. Study background: Researchers got acute and convalescent COVID-19 samples from the United States, Italy and Spain. The analysed material was cDNA or gDNA that came from T cells, B-cell-depleted T cells, or PBMCs.

Authors' analysis steps: Amplified reference gene primers provided the basis for estimating nucleated cell counts. Profiling relied on immunoSEQ multiplex PCR, and the TCRdb table lists in-frame clones only, not all of them. V and J calls and clone size come straight from that table; D and trimming were deduced from the DNA. Here the sample spans around 270,000 clones, around 84% being singletons. The sample taken for sequencing was peripheral blood. The clonotype originates from a man between 60 and 70 years old with acute or convalescent COVID-19.

Here the CDR3 reads CASSSGGGTEAFF. CDR3 in DNA: TGTGCCAGTAGTTCAGGCGGGGGCACTGAAGCTTTCTTT. The V gene is TRBV19, the J gene TRBJ1-1; the D gene is possibly TRBD1 (5 bases). Germline-derived CDR1 and CDR2 are LNHDA and SQIVND (reference sequence). Deletions cut 5 bases from V and 4 bases from J, with 11 bases between. The CDR3 covers 13 residues.